This entry lists 30 T cell receptor beta chains sequenced from one sample in a study of radiotherapy plus CTLA-4 blockade in lung cancer. Generated by immunoSEQ multiplex PCR, the TCRdb table keeps only in-frame clones and is missing some. The sample has some 49,000 clones; 70% to 90% are singletons. This specimen was peripheral blood, taken from a patient treated with radiotherapy plus ipilimumab. The receptors here all came from a human donor with non-small cell lung cancer whose response to radiotherapy plus ipilimumab could not be evaluated.

The genes are TRBV18 and TRBJ2-5, with 10 nucleotides matching TRBD2. The CDR3 is made up of 15 amino acids. Losses at the gene ends were 5 bases for V and 1 base for J; bases not matched to a gene: 4. Germline values: CDR1 KGHSH, CDR2 LQKENI. The chain's CDR3 is CASSSTSGTQETQYF. As DNA, the CDR3 is TGTGCCAGCTCATCAACTAGCGGGACCCAAGAGACCCAGTACTTC.

The chain combines TRBV19 with TRBJ1-1; 7 bases agree with TRBD1. Trimming cost V 3 bases and J 5 bases; bases outside gene matches: 15. Germline V gene data show CDR1 as LNHDA and CDR2 as SQIVND (reference sequence). The CDR3 is 17 residues long. CDR3: CASSIGAGGSRGTEAFF. CDR3 coding DNA: TGTGCCAGTAGTATTGGGGCAGGGGGTTCGAGGGGAACTGAAGCTTTCTTT.

The genes are TRBV28 and TRBJ2-1; 8 bases are shared with TRBD1. There are 16 residues in the CDR3. Germline assignment: CDR1 MDHEN and CDR2 SYDVKM. The V gene end was trimmed by 5 bases and the J gene end by 3 bases; junction bases not matched to a gene: 9. For the CDR3, the DNA is TGTGCCAGCAGTGTAAGTCTTACAGGGGGCTACAATGAGCAGTTCTTC. Translation: CASSVSLTGGYNEQFF.

This chain joins TRBV28 and TRBJ1-2; D remains unclear. The V gene lost 4 bases and the J gene lost 8 bases, with 8 bases spanning the gap. Germline lookup yields CDR1 MDHEN and CDR2 SYDVKM. The length of the CDR3 is 11 residues. Here the CDR3 DNA reads TGTGCCAGCAGTTCCAGTATCGGCTACACCTTC. This encodes CASSSSIGYTF.

The genes are TRBV4-3 and TRBJ1-2; D is undetermined. V was shortened by 0 bases and J by 8 bases, with 16 bases between the two germline ends. The CDR3 length is 15 residues. In germline, CDR1 is LGHNA, CDR2 YSLEER. The CDR3 region has the DNA TGCGCCAGCAGCCAAGATTTGGCGGCCGGATGGGGCTACACCTTC. It specifies CASSQDLAAGWGYTF.

The V call is TRBV7-2, the J call TRBJ2-3; D is perhaps TRBD2 (6 bases). The CDR3 has 16 residues. Per germline, CDR1 SGHTA and CDR2 FQGNSA. V lost 5 bases, J lost 3 bases, and 18 bases lay in between. The DNA for the CDR3 is TGTGCCAGCAGCCCGCGACGGGGGAGAGTGACAGATACGCAGTATTTT. This codes for CASSPRRGRVTDTQYF. The full variable domain, completed using reference TRBV7-2 and TRBJ2-3, is GAGVSQSPSNKVTEKGKDVELRCDPISGHTALYWYRQSLGQGLEFLIYFQGNSAPDKSGLPSDRFSAERTGGSVSTLTIQRTQQEDSAVYLCASSPRRGRVTDTQYFGPGTRLTVL.

The rearrangement links TRBV4-3 to TRBJ1-2; possibly TRBD1 for D (5 bases). Looked up from germline, CDR1 is LGHNA and CDR2 is YSLEER. V was shortened by 1 base and J by 7 bases, with 13 bases between the two germline ends. This CDR3 region has 14 residues. The CDR3: CASSQAVQGGGYTF. CDR3 coding DNA: TGCGCCAGCAGCCAAGCGGTCCAGGGCGGTGGCTACACCTTC.

The V and J genes are TRBV19 and TRBJ2-7; a possible D gene is TRBD2 (5 bases). V shed 5 bases and J shed 0 bases, with 11 bases lying between them. CDR1 is LNHDA and CDR2 is SQIVND in the germline V gene (reference sequence). The CDR3 totals 14 residues. This CDR3 reads CASSETGSSYEQYF. The CDR3 DNA is TGTGCCAGTAGTGAAACGGGGAGCTCCTACGAGCAGTACTTC.

The chain employs TRBV4-3 and TRBJ2-7, with 8 bases that match TRBD1. CDR1 is LGHNA and CDR2 is YSLEER in the germline V gene. CDR3 length: 15 amino acids. Trimming at V came to 0 bases and at J to 7 bases, leaving 8 bases not matched to a gene. The DNA for the CDR3 is TGCGCCAGCAGCCAAGATCTCAGGGGGCCGGGGGAGCAGTACTTC. As protein: CASSQDLRGPGEQYF.

V is TRBV6-1 and J is TRBJ2-4, with D possibly matching TRBD1 (6 bases). Germline V gives CDR1 MNHNS, CDR2 SASEGT. Trimming left V 6 bases short and J 15 bases short, with 30 bases between. The CDR3 consists of 16 residues. CDR3 protein: CASRERDIRNGSIRYF. The CDR3 bases are TGTGCCAGCAGAGAACGGGACATTAGGAATGGCTCAATAAGGTACTTC.

The chain recombines TRBV28 with TRBJ2-5; D is possibly TRBD2 (7 bases). The CDR3 contains 15 residues. Germline V CDR1 and CDR2: MDHEN, SYDVKM. Trimming removed 3 bases at V and 4 bases at J, with 15 bases between. The CDR3 sequence is CASSFSGGRAETQYF. DNA of the CDR3: TGTGCCAGCAGTTTTTCGGGGGGCAGGGCAGAGACCCAGTACTTC.

This clone was seen only once. This chain uses TRBV28 with TRBJ2-3; 10 bases are shared with TRBD2. The CDR3 spans 19 residues. Germline V CDR1 and CDR2: MDHEN, SYDVKM. The trim removed 7 bases at V and 1 base at J, leaving 17 bases unmatched. The CDR3 loop is CASTLPLAGVRSGTDTQYF. The CDR3 DNA is TGTGCCAGCACCCTTCCCCTAGCGGGAGTACGATCGGGCACAGATACGCAGTATTTT.

This chain links TRBV14 with TRBJ2-3; D is possibly TRBD2 (5 bases). This CDR3 contains 17 residues. V was clipped by 2 bases and J by 0 bases, with 15 bases between them. The germline V gene encodes CDR1 SGHDN and CDR2 FVKESK. The CDR3 DNA reads TGTGCCAGCAGCCAACTCGATCTCGAGGGTAGCACAGATACGCAGTATTTT. Protein: CASSQLDLEGSTDTQYF. The full variable domain, its missing parts supplied by reference TRBV14 and TRBJ2-3, is EAGVTQFPSHSVIEKGQTVTLRCDPISGHDNLYWYRRVMGKEIKFLLHFVKESKQDESGMPNNRFLAERTGGTYSTLKVQPAELEDSGVYFCASSQLDLEGSTDTQYFGPGTRLTVL.

The chain couples TRBV19 to TRBJ1-1; D is perhaps TRBD1 (6 bases). The CDR3 length is 17 residues. Germline assignment: CDR1 LNHDA and CDR2 SQIVND (reference sequence). V was pared by 3 bases and J by 2 bases, with 19 bases between. The CDR3 nucleotides read TGTGCCAGTAGTATCCCCCTTCCAGGGGTGGGTAACACTGAAGCTTTCTTT. This sequence encodes CASSIPLPGVGNTEAFF. Full variable domain (missing parts from reference TRBV19 and TRBJ1-1): DGGITQSPKYLFRKEGQNVTLSCEQNLNHDAMYWYRQDPGQGLRLIYYSQIVNDFQKGDIAEGYSVSREKKESFPLTVTSAQKNPTAFYLCASSIPLPGVGNTEAFFGQGTRLTVV.

This clone showed up just once. The chain combines TRBV6-5 with TRBJ2-4; 9 bases are a match to TRBD2. The CDR3 contains 14 residues. Germline CDR1 and CDR2: MNHEY and SVGAGI. V lost 6 bases and J lost 1; bases outside the gene matches: 1. CDR3 nucleotides: TGTGCCAGCAGGCTAGCGGGGGCCAAAAACATTCAGTACTTC. Translation gives CASRLAGAKNIQYF.

This rearrangement joins TRBV18 to TRBJ1-2, with D tentatively TRBD1 (6 bases). Per germline, CDR1 KGHSH and CDR2 LQKENI. V gave up 2 bases and J gave up 2 bases, with 12 bases separating them. This CDR3 has 15 residues. The CDR3 region has the DNA TGTGCCAGCTCACCAGTCCCGGACAGCAACTATGGCTACACCTTC. Its protein is CASSPVPDSNYGYTF.

V usage is TRBV7-3 and J usage is TRBJ2-5; D might be TRBD1 (6 bases). The CDR3 runs to 15 residues. CDR1 and CDR2 from the germline V gene are SGHTA and FQGTGA. V lost 0 bases to trimming and J lost 5 bases, with 13 bases between them. CDR3 sequence (DNA): TGTGCCAGCAGCTTAACCGGTAGACAGGAGGAGACCCAGTACTTC. Residues: CASSLTGRQEETQYF.

The chain employs TRBV28 and TRBJ1-5; D uncertain. The CDR3 has 14 amino acids. V gave up 5 bases and J gave up 6 bases, with 14 bases separating them. Germline CDR1 reads MDHEN; CDR2 reads SYDVKM. CDR3 in DNA: TGTGCCAGCAGTGGCGGGAAAGGAAGTCAGCCCCAGCATTTT. Translating it yields CASSGGKGSQPQHF.

The chain uses TRBV5-1 and TRBJ1-2; D possibly corresponds to TRBD1 (5 bases). V was trimmed by 4 bases and J by 3 bases, leaving 10 bases between them. The CDR3 covers 13 residues. CDR1 and CDR2 (germline): SGHRS, YFSETQ. Here the CDR3 reads CASSPSGDYGYTF. The CDR3 DNA reads TGCGCCAGCAGCCCCTCGGGGGACTATGGCTACACCTTC.

This clone has a handful of counts. The genes are TRBV19 and TRBJ1-4, with D uncertain. V dropped 5 bases and J dropped 8 bases, with 18 bases sitting between them. CDR3 size: 15 residues. Germline V gene data show CDR1 as LNHDA and CDR2 as SQIVND (reference sequence). The CDR3 sequence is CASSPRAPAGEKLFF. As DNA, the CDR3 is TGTGCCAGTAGTCCCCGGGCGCCGGCGGGGGAAAAACTGTTTTTT.

The rearrangement joins TRBV18 to TRBJ2-3, with D possibly TRBD1 on 5 matching bases. Trimming shortened V by 5 bases and J by 4 bases, and 7 bases separated the two germline ends. From germline, CDR1 is KGHSH and CDR2 LQKENI. This CDR3 has 12 residues. In DNA form, the CDR3 reads TGTGCCAGCTCAAAGGGGCCAGATACGCAGTATTTT. Its translation is CASSKGPDTQYF. The full variable domain, completed using reference TRBV18 and TRBJ2-3, is NAGVMQNPRHLVRRRGQEARLRCSPMKGHSHVYWYRQLPEEGLKFMVYLQKENIIDESGMPKERFSAEFPKEGPSILRIQQVVRGDSAAYFCASSKGPDTQYFGPGTRLTVL.

The chain is built from TRBV5-4 and TRBJ1-1, with D possibly being TRBD1 (6 bases). The CDR3 runs 14 residues. In germline, CDR1 is SGHNT, CDR2 YYREEE (reference sequence). Trimming left V 7 bases short and J 3 bases short, with 16 bases between. The CDR3 sequence is CASGRGGRDTEAFF. DNA for the CDR3: TGTGCCAGCGGCCGCGGGGGGCGGGACACTGAAGCTTTCTTT.

J is TRBJ2-2 and V is TRBV5-4; possible D gene TRBD1, 6 bases. Germline CDR1 reads SGHNT; CDR2 reads YYREEE (reference sequence). V was clipped by 4 bases and J by 4 bases, with 14 bases between them. The CDR3 sequence is 15 residues long. The CDR3 sequence is CASSQQGLGTGELFF. In nucleotides, the CDR3 is TGTGCCAGCAGCCAACAGGGTCTCGGCACCGGGGAGCTGTTTTTT.

J is TRBJ2-7 and V is TRBV28; possible D gene TRBD1, 6 bases. Germline values: CDR1 MDHEN, CDR2 SYDVKM. The CDR3 totals 13 residues. The ends were cut back, 2 bases at V and 6 bases at J, with 11 bases in the middle. CDR3 DNA: TGTGCCAGCAGTTTAATTACAGGGCGCGAGCAGTACTTC. It yields the protein CASSLITGREQYF. Filled out from reference TRBV28 and TRBJ2-7, the complete variable domain reads DVKVTQSSRYLVKRTGEKVFLECVQDMDHENMFWYRQDPGLGLRLIYFSYDVKMKEKGDIPEGYSVSREKKERFSLILESASTNQTSMYLCASSLITGREQYFGPGTRLTVT.

The chain has TRBV28 and TRBJ1-5, with a weak D call TRBD1 (6 bases). Germline V gene lookup returns CDR1 MDHEN and CDR2 SYDVKM. The CDR3 is 14 residues long. Trimming left V 6 bases short and J 5 bases short, with 14 bases between. CDR3 region: CASRSTGYDQPQHF. The DNA of the CDR3 is TGTGCCAGCAGGTCGACAGGCTACGATCAGCCCCAGCATTTT.

This sequence joins TRBV5-4 and TRBJ2-1; the match to TRBD1 covers 9 bases. Germline V gene data show CDR1 as SGHNT and CDR2 as YYREEE (reference sequence). J gave up 5 bases and V 5 bases, and 8 bases lay outside the gene matches. This CDR3 spans 15 amino acids. In nucleotides, the CDR3 is TGTGCCAGCAGACTCGACAGGGGGTTTAACAATGAGCAGTTCTTC. It yields the protein CASRLDRGFNNEQFF. Looking up the rest from reference TRBV5-4 and TRBJ2-1 gives the full variable domain: ETGVTQSPTHLIKTRGQQVTLRCSSQSGHNTVSWYQQALGQGPQFIFQYYREEENGRGNFPPRFSGLQFPNYSSELNVNALELDDSALYLCASRLDRGFNNEQFFGPGTRLTVL.

CDR3 DNA: TGCAGCGTTAGAGCTAGCGGACAGGGGGCCTACGAGCAGTACTTC. Translation: CSVRASGQGAYEQYF. J is TRBJ2-7 and V is TRBV29-1, with 10 bases lining up with TRBD1. V gave up 5 bases and J gave up 2 bases; unmatched junction bases: 9. The CDR3 has 15 residues. Per germline, CDR1 SQVTM and CDR2 ANQGSEA.

The chain is built from TRBV5-6 and TRBJ1-1; perhaps TRBD1 as D (5 bases). This CDR3 has 15 residues. Germline loops: CDR1 SGHDT, CDR2 YYEEEE. V lost 0 bases and J lost 6, with 15 bases in between. The CDR3 nucleotides are TGTGCCAGCAGCTTGGCCGGCGGGGGGTGGGCTGAAGCTTTCTTT. Translating it yields CASSLAGGGWAEAFF.

The V call is TRBV5-6, the J call TRBJ1-5; the D is unclear. This CDR3 comprises 14 residues. Germline CDR1 is SGHDT and CDR2 is YYEEEE. Trimming stripped 0 bases from V and 4 bases from J, with 8 bases between. In DNA form, the CDR3 reads TGTGCCAGCAGCTTGGGGCTTTTGAATCAGCCCCAGCATTTT. It codes for CASSLGLLNQPQHF.

The rearrangement joins TRBV4-3 to TRBJ2-2, with TRBD1 identical over 8 bases. The V and J ends lost 3 bases and 6 bases, in that order; junction bases with no gene match: 9. Looked up from germline, CDR1 is LGHNA and CDR2 is YSLEER. The CDR3 covers 16 residues. The CDR3 DNA reads as TGCGCCAGCAGCCAGCAGACAGGGGCTAGACCCGGGGAGCTGTTTTTT. As protein: CASSQQTGARPGELFF.